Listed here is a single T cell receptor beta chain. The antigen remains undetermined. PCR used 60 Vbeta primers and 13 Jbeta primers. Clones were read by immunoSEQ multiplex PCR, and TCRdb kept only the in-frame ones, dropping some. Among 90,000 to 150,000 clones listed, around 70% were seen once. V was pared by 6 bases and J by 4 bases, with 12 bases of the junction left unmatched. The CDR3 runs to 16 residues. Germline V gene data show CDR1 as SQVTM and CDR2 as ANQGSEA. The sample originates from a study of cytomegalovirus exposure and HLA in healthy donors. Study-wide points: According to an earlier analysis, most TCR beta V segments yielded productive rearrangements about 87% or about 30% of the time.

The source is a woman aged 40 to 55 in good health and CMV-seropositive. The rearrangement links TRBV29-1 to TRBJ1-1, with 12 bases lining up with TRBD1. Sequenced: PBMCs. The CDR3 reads CSVIRDRGRLGTEAFF. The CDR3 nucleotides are TGCAGCGTCATCCGGGACAGGGGGCGGTTGGGCACTGAAGCTTTCTTT. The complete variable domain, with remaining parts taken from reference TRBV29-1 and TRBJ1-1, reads SAVISQKPSRDICQRGTSLTIQCQVDSQVTMMFWYRQQPGQSLTLIATANQGSEATYESGFVIDKFPISRPNLTFSTLTVSNMSPEDSSIYLCSVIRDRGRLGTEAFFGQGTRLTVV.